This T cell receptor (beta chain) emerged from a study of blood T cell repertoires in COVID-19. In the study overall: The samples span acute and convalescent COVID-19 from the United States, Italy and Spain. The cDNA or gDNA used as material had been derived from T cells, B-cell-depleted T cells, or PBMCs.

Per the authors' pipeline: Nucleated cell number was recorded as an estimate derived from reference gene primer amplification. Sequencing used immunoSEQ multiplex PCR; TCRdb keeps in-frame clones, though not all of them. The V and J calls and clone size were taken over from that table, and D and trimming were inferred from the DNA. The table includes around 98,000 clones, about 80% detected once. Sequencing was carried out using peripheral blood. The TCR was taken from a man in his 70s with acute or convalescent COVID-19.

The CDR3 sequence: CASSPGGPGEPQHF. DNA of the CDR3: TGTGCCAGCAGCCCCGGGGGGCCGGGGGAACCCCAGCATTTT. This chain connects TRBV5-5 to TRBJ1-5, with D possibly matching TRBD1 (6 bases). V was shortened by 4 bases and J by 10 bases, with 18 bases between the two germline ends. The CDR3 runs 14 residues. CDR1 is SGHKS and CDR2 is YYEKEE in the germline V gene (reference sequence).